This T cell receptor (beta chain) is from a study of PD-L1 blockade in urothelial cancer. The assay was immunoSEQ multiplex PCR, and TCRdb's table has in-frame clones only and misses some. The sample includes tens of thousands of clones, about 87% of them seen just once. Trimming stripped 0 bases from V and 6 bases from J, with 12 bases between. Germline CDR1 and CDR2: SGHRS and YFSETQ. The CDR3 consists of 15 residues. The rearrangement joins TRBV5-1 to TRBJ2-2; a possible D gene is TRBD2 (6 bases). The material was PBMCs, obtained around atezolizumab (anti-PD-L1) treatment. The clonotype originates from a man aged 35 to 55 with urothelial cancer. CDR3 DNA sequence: TGCGCCAGCAGCTTGGACAGTGGGAGGTCCGGGGAGCTGTTTTTT. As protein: CASSLDSGRSGELFF. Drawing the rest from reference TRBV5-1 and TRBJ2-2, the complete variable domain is KAGVTQTPRYLIKTRGQQVTLSCSPISGHRSVSWYQQTPGQGLQFLFEYFSETQRNKGNFPGRFSGRQFSNSRSEMNVSTLELGDSALYLCASSLDSGRSGELFFGEGSRLTVL.